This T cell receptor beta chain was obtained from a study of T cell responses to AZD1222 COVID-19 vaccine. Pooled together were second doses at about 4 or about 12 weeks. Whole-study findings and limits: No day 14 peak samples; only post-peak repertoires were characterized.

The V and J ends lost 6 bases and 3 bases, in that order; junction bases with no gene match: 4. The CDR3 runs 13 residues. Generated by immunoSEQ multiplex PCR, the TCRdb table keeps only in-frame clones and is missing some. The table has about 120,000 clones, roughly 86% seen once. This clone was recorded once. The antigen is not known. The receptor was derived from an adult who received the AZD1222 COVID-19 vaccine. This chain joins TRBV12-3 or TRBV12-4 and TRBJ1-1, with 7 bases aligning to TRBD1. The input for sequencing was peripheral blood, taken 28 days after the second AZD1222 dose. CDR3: CASSNQGDTEAFF. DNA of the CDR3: TGTGCCAGCAGCAATCAGGGGGACACTGAAGCTTTCTTT.